A selection of T cell receptor beta chains follows, all from one sample in a study of T cells after yellow fever vaccination. Each CDR3 protein gets one entry after TCRdb re-called the 5' RACE reads with MiXCR. The repertoire holds about 150,000 distinct CDR3 sequences, with 5.5% to 7.5% as singletons. The sequencing here drew on CD4+ T cells sorted from PBMCs, taken on the day of the first yellow fever vaccination. All receptors derive from a man younger than 35 who received the YFV17D yellow fever vaccine. Each CDR3 is given without its conserved first and last residue. Each record gives: V gene, J gene, CDR3 protein.

V gene: TRBV9; J gene: TRBJ2-3; CDR3 protein: ASSAGLLGRGQTDTQY
V gene: TRBV7-6; J gene: TRBJ1-2; CDR3 protein: ASSLSTSNYGYT
V gene: TRBV4-3; J gene: TRBJ2-3; CDR3 protein: ASSQVGSPTDTQY
V gene: TRBV12-3/TRBV12-4; J gene: TRBJ2-1; CDR3 protein: ASVRAMRNEQF
V gene: TRBV5-1; J gene: TRBJ1-4; CDR3 protein: ASSEQGANEKLF
V gene: TRBV10-3; J gene: TRBJ1-4; CDR3 protein: AAGQSNEKLF
V gene: TRBV6-2/TRBV6-3; J gene: TRBJ1-2; CDR3 protein: ASSMDRSGYGYT
V gene: TRBV19; J gene: TRBJ1-1; CDR3 protein: ASSIGADTEAF
V gene: TRBV7-2; J gene: TRBJ1-1; CDR3 protein: ASNNRVDTEAF
V gene: TRBV25-1; J gene: TRBJ2-5; CDR3 protein: ASSEFRGPETQY
V gene: TRBV7-2; J gene: TRBJ2-3; CDR3 protein: ASSLARASGGRRYTQY
V gene: TRBV19; J gene: TRBJ2-5; CDR3 protein: ASSILAGLETQY
V gene: TRBV23-1; J gene: TRBJ2-7; CDR3 protein: ASRDRNSYEQY
V gene: TRBV20-1; J gene: TRBJ1-1; CDR3 protein: SAPSLMNTEAF